This T cell receptor (beta chain) was found in a study of blood T cells in healthy people across ages. Using a J-beta primer mix together with a sample-barcoded 5' primer, a second PCR was run for about 6 to 11 cycles. TCRdb independently ran MiXCR on the 5' RACE reads; one entry per CDR3 protein. Of some 1.5 million distinct CDR3 sequences in the sample, approximately 42% were seen once. The J segment lost 0 bases and the V segment lost 3 bases, leaving 5 bases of the junction unmatched. The CDR3 is 15 amino acids. The germline V gene has CDR1 SGHRS and CDR2 YFSETQ. The sequencing input was blood. The source of this sequence is a young woman in good health. The V call is TRBV5-1, the J call TRBJ1-1; 7 bases agree with TRBD1. CDR3 DNA sequence: TGCGCCAGCAGCTCTGACAGGGTCTTGAACACTGAAGCTTTCTTT. It yields the protein CASSSDRVLNTEAFF.